These T cell receptor beta chains were read from a single sample in a study of tumor-infiltrating lymphocytes in primary liver carcinoma. From the multiplex PCR reads, TCRdb called clonotypes with MiXCR, one entry per CDR3 protein. The data show under 200,000 distinct CDR3 sequences, 65% seen once. Material for sequencing was peripheral blood. Receptors were obtained from an older woman with primary liver carcinoma and hepatitis B virus infection. Each CDR3 is given with its conserved first and last residue. Each record gives: clone size, J gene, CDR3 length, V gene, D gene, CDR3 protein, CDR3 DNA. A D gene is named only where the DNA matches it firmly. Not all rows give a size; the values are once, few, many and, for expanded clones, a class.

many	TRBJ1-4	16	TRBV4-1	.	CASSQERALYNEKLFF	TGCGCCAGCAGCCAAGAAAGGGCCCTGTATAATGAAAAACTGTTTTTT
.	TRBJ1-6	17	TRBV11-2	.	CAGNIWGRPHLNSPLHF	TGTGCCGGCAACATCTGGGGCCGACCCCATCTTAATTCACCCCTCCACTTT
many	TRBJ2-4	16	TRBV6-1	.	CASSEVVKASKNIQYF	TGTGCCAGCAGTGAAGTCGTAAAGGCGTCCAAAAACATTCAGTACTTC
many	TRBJ2-4	17	TRBV11-2	.	CASSLGGLMLAKNIQYF	TGTGCCAGCAGCTTAGGGGGACTGATGCTAGCCAAAAACATTCAGTACTTC
.	TRBJ2-1	14	TRBV10-1	TRBD1	CAGILVGDRGEQFF	TGCGCCGGGATACTAGTGGGAGACAGGGGTGAGCAGTTCTTC
.	TRBJ1-4	13	TRBV4-1	.	CASSQDRRTKLFF	TGCGCCAGCAGCCAAGATAGGAGGACGAAACTGTTTTTT
few	TRBJ2-5	16	TRBV5-6	TRBD2	CASSLNGGRGGETQYF	TGTGCCAGCAGCTTGAATGGCGGGAGGGGCGGGGAGACCCAGTACTTC
many	TRBJ2-3	16	TRBV5-4	.	CASSLAAGVSTDTQYF	TGTGCCAGCAGCTTGGCGGCAGGGGTGAGCACAGATACGCAGTATTTT
few	TRBJ2-7	17	TRBV5-4	.	CASSSPGAHLKKYEQYF	TGTGCCAGCAGCTCCCCGGGGGCCCATCTTAAAAAATACGAGCAGTACTTC
.	TRBJ2-1	13	TRBV11-2	.	CASSMGWAAEQFF	TGCGCCAGCTCGATGGGCTGGGCAGCTGAGCAGTTCTTC
many	TRBJ2-4	14	TRBV6-5	.	CASSPPGKPNIQYF	TGTGCCAGCAGCCCCCCCGGGAAGCCGAACATTCAGTACTTC
few	TRBJ2-6	17	TRBV14	.	CASSQGGRGLRANVLTF	TGTGCCAGCAGCCAAGGCGGACGGGGTCTCCGGGCCAACGTCCTGACTTTC
.	TRBJ1-4	15	TRBV11-2	.	CAISQGTWRNEKLFF	TGTGCCATCAGCCAGGGGACATGGAGGAATGAAAAACTGTTTTTT
.	TRBJ2-7	15	TRBV6-6	TRBD2	CASSKEAGGGFEQYF	TGTGCCAGCAGTAAAGAAGCGGGAGGCGGATTCGAGCAGTACTTC
once	TRBJ2-1	19	TRBV7-9	TRBD2	CASSLGGLARRESYNEQFF	TGTGCCAGCAGCTTAGGGGGACTAGCGCGCCGAGAGTCCTACAATGAGCAGTTCTTC
.	TRBJ2-1	12	TRBV28	TRBD1	CPSRAQGSEQFF	TGTCCCAGCAGGGCACAGGGGTCTGAGCAGTTCTTC
.	TRBJ2-2	15	TRBV12-5	.	CASIQGRINTGELFF	TGTGCTAGTATCCAGGGCAGAATTAACACCGGGGAGCTGTTTTTT
many	TRBJ2-4	16	TRBV4-1	.	CASSQEQTIAKNIQYF	TGCGCCAGCAGCCAAGAACAGACTATAGCCAAAAACATTCAGTACTTC
.	TRBJ1-1	14	TRBV6-5	.	CASSYLWDGPEASF	TGTGCCAGCAGTTACTTGTGGGACGGTCCTGAAGCTTCCTTT
.	TRBJ2-2	15	TRBV12-3/TRBV12-4	TRBD2	CASTLTSGNTGVLFF	TGTGCCAGCACCCTGACTAGCGGGAACACCGGGGTGCTGTTTTTT
many	TRBJ1-5	15	TRBV6-6	TRBD1	CASSYDGQGNQPQHF	TGTGCCAGCAGTTACGACGGACAGGGAAATCAGCCCCAGCATTTT
many	TRBJ2-1	16	TRBV12-3/TRBV12-4	.	CASSLDSLAVAHEQFF	TGTGCCAGCAGTTTAGATAGCCTAGCCGTAGCCCATGAGCAGTTCTTC
.	TRBJ2-5	17	TRBV29-1	.	CSVEGGQVTAFRETQYF	TGCAGCGTTGAAGGGGGGCAGGTGACAGCTTTCCGTGAGACCCAGTACTTC
.	TRBJ2-1	16	TRBV11-1	.	CASSVGFRHYYNEQFF	TGTGCCAGCAGCGTTGGTTTCAGGCATTACTACAATGAGCAGTTCTTC
once	TRBJ2-3	14	TRBV4-1	.	CASRDSLSTDAQYF	TGTGCCAGCAGAGACAGTCTTAGCACAGATGCGCAGTATTTT
.	TRBJ1-4	15	TRBV7-9	.	CASSAVTASSEKLFF	TGTGCCAGCAGCGCCGTGACCGCGTCTTCCGAAAAACTGTTTTTT
.	TRBJ2-7	14	TRBV5-4	.	CASSYACSPYEQYF	TGTGCCAGCAGCTATGCCTGCAGCCCCTACGAGCAGTACTTC
.	TRBJ2-2	15	TRBV12-3/TRBV12-4	TRBD1	CASIFGTGVTGELFF	TGTGCCAGCATCTTTGGGACAGGGGTGACCGGGGAGCTGTTTTTT